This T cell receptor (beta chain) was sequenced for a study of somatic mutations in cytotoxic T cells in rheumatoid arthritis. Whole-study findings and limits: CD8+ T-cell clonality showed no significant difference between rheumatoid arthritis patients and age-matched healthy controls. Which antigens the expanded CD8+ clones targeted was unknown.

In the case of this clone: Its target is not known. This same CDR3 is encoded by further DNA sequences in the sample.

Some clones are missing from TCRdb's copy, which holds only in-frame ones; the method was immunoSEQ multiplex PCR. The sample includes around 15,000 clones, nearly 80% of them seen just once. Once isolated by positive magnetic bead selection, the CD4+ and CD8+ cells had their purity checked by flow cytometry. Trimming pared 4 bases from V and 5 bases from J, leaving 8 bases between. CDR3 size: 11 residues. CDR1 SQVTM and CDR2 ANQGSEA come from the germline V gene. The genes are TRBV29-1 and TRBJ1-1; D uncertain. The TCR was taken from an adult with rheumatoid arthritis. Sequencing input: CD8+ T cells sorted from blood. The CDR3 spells CSVGEGTEAFF. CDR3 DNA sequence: TGCAGCGTTGGAGAAGGGACTGAAGCTTTCTTT.